Below, one TCR beta chain is given with its context. Its specificity is not known. The read ends 3 residues shy of where the CDR3 ends; the end is completed using the germline J gene. Treatment described: autologous CTL019 cells: CD19 CAR with 4-1BB and CD3 zeta domains. The CD19 CAR carried TCR zeta and 4-1BB signaling domains. CTL019 was manufactured from peripheral blood T cells obtained by leukapheresis. Sequencing was performed with immunoSEQ multiplex PCR; in TCRdb, only in-frame clones are kept and a portion is missing. The specimen's table records fewer than 30,000 clones. The data were obtained in a study of TET2 disruption in CD19-targeted CAR T cells. This CDR3 region has 14 residues. In germline, CDR1 is SEHNR, CDR2 FQNEAQ (reference sequence).

The chain has TRBV7-9 and TRBJ1-2, with 8 bases that match TRBD1. Here the sequenced sample was CD8- CAR+ T cells sorted from cultured blood T cells, taken for CD19 CAR T cell therapy. Subset here: CD8-negative CAR-positive T cells from the infusion product. This sequence originates from a man in his 70s with chronic lymphocytic leukemia. The sequenced part of the CDR3 DNA is TGTGCCAGCAGCTCGACAGGGGACACAGATACC. Its translation: CASSSTGDTDT. The CDR3 in its entirety is CASSSTGDTDTYTF.